This T cell receptor (beta chain) was documented in a study of Ad26.COV2.S vaccination and SARS-CoV-2 variants. Study at large: The trial was COV1001 and the donor's arm was Ad26.COV2.S. Study outcomes and limitations: After vaccination, substantial breadth of spike-specific CD8+ and CD4+ responses was reported.

A note on this clone: Its antigen is currently unknown.

Sequenced by immunoSEQ multiplex PCR; TCRdb stores in-frame clones only, minus some. There are roughly 300,000 clones in the sample; 75% to 90% occur only once, and around a tenth lies in the top ten. Unmatched junction bases numbered 8, after V lost 3 bases and J lost 4 bases. This CDR3 is 15 amino acids long. Looked up from germline, CDR1 is SNHLY and CDR2 is FYNNEI. Indicated treatment: over 15 received Ad26.COV2.S at low or high dose, single or two shots; about 5 received placebo; per-sample allocation not given. Sampling was done on day 63 after the first vaccine or placebo injection. The clonotype was recovered from a person between 18 and 65 years old who received the Ad26.COV2.S COVID-19 vaccine or a placebo. The source material was peripheral blood, sampled in a trial of Ad26.COV2.S vaccine versus placebo. The chain uses TRBV2 and TRBJ1-1; 7 bases line up with TRBD1. The CDR3 here is CASSDRGGESTEAFF. CDR3 nucleotide sequence: TGTGCCAGCAGTGACAGGGGGGGGGAGAGCACTGAAGCTTTCTTT.